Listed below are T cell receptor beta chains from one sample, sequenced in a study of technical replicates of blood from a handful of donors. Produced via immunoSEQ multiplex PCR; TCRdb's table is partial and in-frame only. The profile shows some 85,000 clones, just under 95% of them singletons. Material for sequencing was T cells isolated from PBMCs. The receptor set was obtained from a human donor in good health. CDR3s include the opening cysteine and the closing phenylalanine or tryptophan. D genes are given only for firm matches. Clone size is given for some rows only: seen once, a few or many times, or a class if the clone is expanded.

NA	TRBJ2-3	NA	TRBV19	CASSIRLAGPTDTQYF	TGTGCCAGTAGTATCCGCCTAGCAGGCCCCACAGATACGCAGTATTTT
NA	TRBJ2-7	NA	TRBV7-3	CASSTDMNAYEQYF	TGTGCCAGCAGCACGGACATGAACGCCTACGAGCAGTACTTC
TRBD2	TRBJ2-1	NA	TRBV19	CASSIDSSGYNEQFF	TGTGCCAGTAGTATAGATTCTAGCGGTTACAATGAGCAGTTCTTC
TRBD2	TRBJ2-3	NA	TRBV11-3	CASSPSSGRDTQYF	TGTGCCAGCAGCCCATCTAGCGGGAGAGATACGCAGTATTTT
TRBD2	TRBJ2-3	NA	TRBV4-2	CASSQRELFPDTQYF	TGTGCCAGCAGCCAGCGGGAGTTGTTCCCAGATACGCAGTATTTT
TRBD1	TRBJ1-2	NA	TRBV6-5	CASSYSEGTGATTF	TGTGCCAGCAGTTACTCAGAGGGGACAGGGGCCACCACCTTC
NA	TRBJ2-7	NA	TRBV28	CASSNPDSEYEQYF	TGTGCCAGCAGTAACCCCGACAGTGAATACGAGCAGTACTTC
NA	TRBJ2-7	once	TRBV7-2	CASSLGPGLLLFYEQYF	TGTGCCAGCAGCTTAGGACCGGGACTCTTACTCTTCTACGAGCAGTACTTC
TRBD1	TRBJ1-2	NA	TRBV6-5	CASSRDRAYGYTF	TGTGCCAGCAGTCGGGACAGGGCTTATGGCTACACCTTC
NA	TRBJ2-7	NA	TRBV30	CAWTGGRGEQYF	TGTGCCTGGACCGGAGGACGGGGCGAGCAGTACTTC
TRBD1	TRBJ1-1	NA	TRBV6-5	CASSYQQGGNTEAFF	TGTGCCAGCAGTTATCAACAGGGGGGGAACACTGAAGCTTTCTTT
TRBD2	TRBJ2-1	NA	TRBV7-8	CASSFPAMREFYNEQFF	TGTGCCAGCAGCTTCCCCGCGATGCGGGAGTTCTACAATGAGCAGTTCTTC
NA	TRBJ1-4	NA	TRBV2	CASILKGNEKLFF	TGTGCCAGTATACTAAAAGGAAATGAAAAACTGTTTTTT
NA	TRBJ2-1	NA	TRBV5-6	CASSLAGVDEQFF	TGTGCCAGCAGCTTGGCAGGGGTCGATGAGCAGTTCTTC
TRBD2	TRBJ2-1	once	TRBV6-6	CASSYIGGSYNEQFF	TGTGCCAGCAGTTACATTGGCGGGAGCTACAATGAGCAGTTCTTC
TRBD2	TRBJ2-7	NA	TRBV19	CASSMRTSGRDEQYF	TGTGCCAGTAGTATGAGGACTAGCGGGAGAGACGAGCAGTACTTC
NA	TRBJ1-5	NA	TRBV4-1	CASSQDTGRGQPQHF	TGCGCCAGCAGCCAAGATACGGGCAGGGGCCAGCCCCAGCATTTT
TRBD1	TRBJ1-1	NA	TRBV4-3	CASSHSPGQINTEAFF	TGCGCCAGCAGCCATTCTCCGGGACAGATAAACACTGAAGCTTTCTTT
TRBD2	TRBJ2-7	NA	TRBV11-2	CASSFYGGRAYEQYF	TGTGCCAGCAGCTTTTACGGCGGGAGGGCCTATGAGCAGTACTTC
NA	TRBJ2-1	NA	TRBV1	CTSPRREAYNEQFF	TGCACCAGCCCCCGGCGGGAGGCGTACAATGAGCAGTTCTTC
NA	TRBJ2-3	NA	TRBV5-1	CASSLRGTFTSTDTQYF	TGCGCCAGCAGCTTGCGAGGGACTTTTACATCCACAGATACGCAGTATTTT
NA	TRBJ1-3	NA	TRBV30	CAWSRTRVDTIYF	TGTGCCTGGAGTCGGACGAGGGTGGACACCATATATTTT
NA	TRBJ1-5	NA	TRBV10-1	CASSETGSQPQHF	TGCGCCAGCAGTGAGACAGGGAGTCAGCCCCAGCATTTT
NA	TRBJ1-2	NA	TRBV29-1	CSVEGHQNYGYTF	TGCAGCGTTGAGGGACACCAGAACTATGGCTACACCTTC
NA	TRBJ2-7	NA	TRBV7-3	CASSSFLQDTYEQYF	TGTGCCAGCAGCTCCTTCCTACAGGATACCTACGAGCAGTACTTC
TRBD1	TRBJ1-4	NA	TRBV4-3	CASRLLGQGNEKLFF	TGCGCCAGCAGGCTGCTCGGACAGGGGAATGAAAAACTGTTTTTT
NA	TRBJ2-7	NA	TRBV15	CATSTGDRPYEQYF	TGTGCCACCAGCACGGGAGACCGTCCCTACGAGCAGTACTTC
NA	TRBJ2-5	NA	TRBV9	CASSSGTQETQYF	TGTGCCAGCAGCTCAGGGACTCAAGAGACCCAGTACTTC
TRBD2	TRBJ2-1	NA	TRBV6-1	CASTSGRYNEQFF	TGTGCCAGTACTAGCGGGAGGTACAATGAGCAGTTCTTC
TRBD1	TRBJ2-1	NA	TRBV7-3	CASSDLNRGNWNEQFF	TGTGCCAGCAGCGACCTAAACAGGGGAAATTGGAATGAGCAGTTCTTC
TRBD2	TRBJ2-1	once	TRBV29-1	CSVDALFPGLADTEQFF	TGCAGCGTCGACGCGCTCTTTCCGGGGCTAGCGGATACTGAGCAGTTCTTC
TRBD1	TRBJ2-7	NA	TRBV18	CASSPGQSYEQYF	TGTGCCAGCTCACCGGGACAGAGCTACGAGCAGTACTTC
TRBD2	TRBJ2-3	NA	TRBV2	CASTPGLLTDTQYF	TGTGCCAGCACTCCGGGACTACTCACAGATACGCAGTATTTT
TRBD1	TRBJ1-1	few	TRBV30	CAWWTGLVNTEAFF	TGTGCCTGGTGGACAGGGCTGGTGAACACTGAAGCTTTCTTT
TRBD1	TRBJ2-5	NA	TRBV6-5	CASSPGTGGQETQYF	TGTGCCAGCAGTCCCGGGACAGGGGGCCAAGAGACCCAGTACTTC